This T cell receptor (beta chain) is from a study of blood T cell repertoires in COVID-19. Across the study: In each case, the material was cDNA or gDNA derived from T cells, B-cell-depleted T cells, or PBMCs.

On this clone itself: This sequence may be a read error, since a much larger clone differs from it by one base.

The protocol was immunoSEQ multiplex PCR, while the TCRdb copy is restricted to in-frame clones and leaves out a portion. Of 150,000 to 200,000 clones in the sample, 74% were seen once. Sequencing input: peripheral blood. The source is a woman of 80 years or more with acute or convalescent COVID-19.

CDR3 DNA: TGTGCCAGCAGCTTTACAGGGAACACTGAAGCTTTCTTT. Encoded protein: CASSFTGNTEAFF. The chain links TRBV13 to TRBJ1-1; D may be TRBD1 (5 bases). The CDR3 has 13 residues. The V end lost 3 bases, the J end lost 1 base, and 6 bases lay between the germline ends. In germline, CDR1 is PRHDT, CDR2 FYEKMQ (reference sequence).